These 10 T cell receptor beta chains came from one sample sequenced in a study of CD8 T cells in Susac syndrome. A quantity of about 0.5 to 1 ug RNA underwent reverse transcription using random hexamers. TCRdb re-derived calls from the immunoSEQ multiplex PCR reads in MiXCR, one entry per CDR3 protein. This sample has about 150,000 distinct CDR3 sequences, with over 95% found just once. Sequencing was carried out using CD8+ T cells from PBMCs. The source is a human donor with multiple sclerosis.

The rearrangement links TRBV13 to TRBJ2-5; 10 bases fit TRBD1. Trimming cost V 5 bases and J 6 bases; bases outside gene matches: 6. Germline V gene sequence: CDR1 PRHDT, CDR2 FYEKMQ (reference sequence). This CDR3 comprises 14 residues. CDR3 residues: CASSPGQGRQTQYF. CDR3 DNA: TGTGCCAGCAGCCCGGGACAGGGGAGGCAGACCCAGTACTTC.

This chain uses TRBV20-1 with TRBJ2-7, with 7 bases fitting TRBD1. In germline, CDR1 is DFQATT, CDR2 SNEGSKA (reference sequence). The trim removed 5 bases at V and 1 base at J, leaving 8 bases unmatched. The CDR3 length is 14 residues. CDR3 protein: CSAYGQDISYEQYF. The CDR3 DNA is TGCAGTGCTTATGGACAGGATATTTCCTACGAGCAGTACTTC.

This clonotype has just one count. V usage is TRBV18 and J usage is TRBJ1-2; D ambiguous. The length of the CDR3 is 14 residues. Per the germline V gene, CDR1 is KGHSH and CDR2 is LQKENI. V lost 3 bases and J 1 base, leaving 9 bases between the germline ends. Written as DNA, the CDR3 is TGTGCCAGCTCACCGAGCCCTGATAACTATGGCTACACCTTC. Protein sequence: CASSPSPDNYGYTF. Variable domain in full (rest from reference TRBV18 and TRBJ1-2): NAGVMQNPRHLVRRRGQEARLRCSPMKGHSHVYWYRQLPEEGLKFMVYLQKENIIDESGMPKERFSAEFPKEGPSILRIQQVVRGDSAAYFCASSPSPDNYGYTFGSGTRLTVV.

V gene TRBV7-2 combines with J gene TRBJ2-7; 10 bases align to TRBD2. This CDR3 spans 14 amino acids. After removal of 1 base from V and 4 bases from J, the junction contained 1 base not matched to a gene. The germline V gene encodes CDR1 SGHTA and CDR2 FQGNSA. The CDR3 region has the DNA TGTGCCAGCAGCTTAGGTAGCGGGGGGTACGAGCAGTACTTC. Its protein product is CASSLGSGGYEQYF.

V is TRBV27 and J is TRBJ1-6; the match to TRBD1 covers 7 bases. This CDR3 spans 13 amino acids. V lost 6 bases, J lost 11 bases, and 7 bases stayed unmatched. The germline gives CDR1 MNHEY, CDR2 SMNVEV (reference sequence). CDR3 sequence reads: CASSPGQIPPLHF. The DNA for the CDR3 is TGTGCCAGCAGCCCGGGACAGATTCCACCCCTCCACTTT.

V is TRBV9 and J is TRBJ2-1; the match to TRBD1 covers 9 bases. The germline V gene encodes CDR1 SGDLS and CDR2 YYNGEE. After removal of 3 bases from V and 4 bases from J, the junction contained 5 bases not matched to a gene. The CDR3 totals 15 residues. CDR3 DNA: TGTGCCAGCAGCGCCCAGGACAGGGGTTACAATGAGCAGTTCTTC. It encodes CASSAQDRGYNEQFF.

The chain employs TRBV11-2 and TRBJ2-5; TRBD1 might be the D (6 bases). The ends were cut back, 5 bases at V and 2 bases at J, with 15 bases in the middle. The V gene's germline CDR1 is SGHAT and CDR2 FQNNGV. The CDR3 runs 15 residues. Here the CDR3 DNA reads TGTGCCAGCAGCGAGGGTTGGGACAAACAAGAGACCCAGTACTTC. Translation gives CASSEGWDKQETQYF.

This clonotype has a single count. The chain employs TRBV30 and TRBJ2-1; D not certain. The CDR3 runs 11 residues. Trimming removed 8 bases from V and 4 bases from J, with 9 bases in between. Germline CDR1 is GTSNPN and CDR2 is SVGIG (reference sequence). CDR3 protein: CALDGYNEQFF. CDR3 nucleotides: TGTGCCCTAGACGGGTACAATGAGCAGTTCTTC.

This rearrangement joins TRBV29-1 to TRBJ1-1; D is unclear. Trimming took 2 bases from V and 5 from J, leaving 9 bases between them. From germline, CDR1 is SQVTM and CDR2 ANQGSEA. The CDR3 length is 12 residues. The CDR3 bases are TGCAGCGTTGAAATAGGGTGGACTGAAGCTTTCTTT. It is translated as CSVEIGWTEAFF.

The chain combines TRBV20-1 with TRBJ2-7, with 8 positions matching TRBD2. The germline V gene encodes CDR1 DFQATT and CDR2 SNEGSKA (reference sequence). Trimming removed 0 bases from V and 6 bases from J; junction bases left unmatched: 10. The CDR3 runs 15 residues. DNA for the CDR3: TGCAGTGCTAGAGATTTGGGTAGCGGGGTACTCGAGCAGTACTTC. It codes for CSARDLGSGVLEQYF.